The 17 T cell receptor beta chains below were found in one sample sequenced in a study of OX40 agonist ivuxolimab in advanced cancers. The repertoire was sequenced with immunoSEQ multiplex PCR; TCRdb's copy has only in-frame clones and lacks some. The sample includes fewer than 95,000 clones, under 95% of them seen just once. The sequencing used CD4+ or CD8+ T cells sorted from blood, collected in a trial of the OX40 agonist ivuxolimab. These receptors were obtained from an adult with an advanced solid tumor such as melanoma, head and neck, liver or kidney cancer.

Comments on this clone: An end of the junction differs from the germline gene, which may be a read error. Other DNA sequences of this sample code for an identical CDR3. The genes are TRBV28 and TRBJ1-5, with TRBD1 matching over 9 bases. Germline CDR1 and CDR2: MDHEN and SYDVKM. The CDR3 is 15 residues long. The DNA for the CDR3 is TGCGCCAGTAGACCACAGGGGGCGGTTAATCAGCCCCAGCATTTT. It codes for CASRPQGAVNQPQHF.

The J gene is TRBJ2-1, the V gene TRBV4-3; TRBD2 is a possible D gene (6 bases). CDR3 length: 15 amino acids. Germline CDR1 LGHNA, CDR2 YSLEER. V gave up 4 bases and J gave up 6 bases, with 16 bases separating them. The CDR3 sequence: CASSLSGTDINEQFF. In nucleotides, the CDR3 is TGCGCCAGCAGCCTCTCCGGGACTGACATCAATGAGCAGTTCTTC.

This rearrangement joins TRBV30 to TRBJ2-3; 15 nucleotides match TRBD2. This CDR3 spans 17 amino acids. In germline, CDR1 is GTSNPN, CDR2 SVGIG (reference sequence). Trimming removed 4 bases from V and 4 bases from J; junction bases left unmatched: 9. The CDR3 nucleotides are TGTGCCTGGAACGGACTAGCGGGAGGGATGGGGCCAGATACGCAGTATTTT. Translating gives CAWNGLAGGMGPDTQYF.

This rearrangement joins TRBV4-2 to TRBJ1-3; a possible D gene is TRBD1 (6 bases). The CDR3 covers 17 residues. Germline CDR1 LGHNA, CDR2 YNFKEQ. Trimming removed 1 base from V and 1 base from J, with 14 bases in between. CDR3 DNA: TGTGCCAGCAGCCAAGCTGGGGGCTATTTGTCTGGAAACACCATATATTTT. This translates into CASSQAGGYLSGNTIYF.

This clone was recorded once. The chain is built from TRBV7-3 and TRBJ2-1; D call uncertain. The CDR3 extends over 13 amino acids. Germline lookup yields CDR1 SGHTA and CDR2 FQGTGA. Trimming cost V 5 bases and J 5 bases, with 10 bases left between them. The CDR3 DNA follows: TGTGCCAGCAGCATGTCGGTTGACAATGAGCAGTTCTTC. Amino acid sequence: CASSMSVDNEQFF. Looking up the rest from reference TRBV7-3 and TRBJ2-1 gives the full variable domain: GAGVSQTPSNKVTEKGKYVELRCDPISGHTALYWYRQSLGQGPEFLIYFQGTGAADDSGLPNDRFFAVRPEGSVSTLKIQRTERGDSAVYLCASSMSVDNEQFFGPGTRLTVL.

J is TRBJ2-3 and V is TRBV7-3; 8 nucleotides agree with TRBD2. Germline CDR1 and CDR2: SGHTA and FQGTGA. The trim removed 2 bases at V and 10 bases at J, leaving 5 bases unmatched. CDR3 size: 13 residues. The DNA of the CDR3 is TGTGCCAGCAGCTTAGGTACGGGAGGGGCGCAGTATTTT. Its protein is CASSLGTGGAQYF.

The chain has TRBV29-1 and TRBJ2-1, with D maybe TRBD2 (6 bases). V was pared by 7 bases and J by 1 base, with 20 bases between. CDR1 is SQVTM, CDR2 ANQGSEA, per germline. This CDR3 is built from 16 residues. CDR3 nucleotide sequence: TGCAGCGCCATAGGACTTAGCGGCCATTCCTACAATGAGCAGTTCTTC. Translation: CSAIGLSGHSYNEQFF.

The rearrangement joins TRBV5-1 to TRBJ2-2, with 11 bases identical to TRBD2. This CDR3 spans 16 amino acids. Losses at the gene ends were 5 bases for V and 5 bases for J; bases not matched to a gene: 8. The germline CDR1 and CDR2 sequences are SGHRS and YFSETQ. The CDR3 loop reads CASRPTSGRSTGELFF. The CDR3 DNA reads TGCGCCAGCAGGCCTACTAGCGGGAGATCAACCGGGGAGCTGTTTTTT.

The chain links TRBV19 to TRBJ2-1; TRBD1 matches at 8 bases. After removal of 4 bases from V and 7 bases from J, the junction contained 6 bases not matched to a gene. Germline V CDR1 and CDR2: LNHDA, SQIVND (reference sequence). The CDR3 spans 14 residues. Written as DNA, the CDR3 is TGTGCCAGTAGTACAGGGGGCGCGGGAAATGAGCAGTTCTTC. It specifies CASSTGGAGNEQFF.

This sequence joins TRBV6-1 and TRBJ1-1, with 7 nucleotides matching TRBD1. Trimming removed 9 bases from V and 1 base from J; junction bases left unmatched: 8. The CDR3 consists of 14 residues. Germline V gene sequence: CDR1 MNHNS, CDR2 SASEGT. For the CDR3, the DNA is TGTGCCAGTTACTGGGGGACAGCGAACACTGAAGCTTTCTTT. This translates into CASYWGTANTEAFF.

CDR3 amino acids: CASSVGPVDSYEQYF. CDR3 DNA: TGCGCCAGCTCCGTGGGGCCCGTGGATTCGTACGAGCAGTACTTC. The V call is TRBV5-1, the J call TRBJ2-7; maybe TRBD1 (5 bases). The CDR3 has 15 amino acids. V was cut by 7 bases and J by 4 bases, with 21 bases left in between. Germline-derived CDR1 and CDR2 are SGHRS and YFSETQ.

V gene TRBV5-5 combines with J gene TRBJ1-4; D unclear. V was shortened by 3 bases and J by 3 bases, with 6 bases between the two germline ends. The germline V gene has CDR1 SGHKS and CDR2 YYEKEE (reference sequence). The CDR3 runs 13 residues. The CDR3 reads CASSYGPNEKLFF. The CDR3 region has the DNA TGTGCCAGCAGCTACGGACCTAATGAAAAACTGTTTTTT. Combining the CDR3 with reference TRBV5-5 and TRBJ1-4 gives the whole variable domain DAGVTQSPTHLIKTRGQQVTLRCSPISGHKSVSWYQQVLGQGPQFIFQYYEKEERGRGNFPDRFSARQFPNYSSELNVNALLLGDSALYLCASSYGPNEKLFFGSGTQLSVL.

J is TRBJ2-3 and V is TRBV6-1, with 10 bases matching TRBD1. V gave up 4 bases and J gave up 0 bases; unmatched junction bases: 13. Per the germline V gene, CDR1 is MNHNS and CDR2 is SASEGT. CDR3 length: 19 amino acids. For the CDR3, the DNA is TGTGCCAGCAGTGCGACAGGGGGCAGGGGAACCGCTAGCACAGATACGCAGTATTTT. Translation gives CASSATGGRGTASTDTQYF.

The V gene is TRBV7-9, the J gene TRBJ2-5; 7 bases agree with TRBD1. The V gene end was trimmed by 3 bases and the J gene end by 4 bases; junction bases not matched to a gene: 5. The CDR3 spans 14 residues. From germline, CDR1 is SEHNR and CDR2 FQNEAQ (reference sequence). CDR3 DNA sequence: TGTGCCAGCAGCTTGGACCACAGGGGAGAGACCCAGTACTTC. It translates to CASSLDHRGETQYF.

The chain carries TRBV12-2 and TRBJ2-7; TRBD2, the table's D call, lacks a check against the DNA. TRBV12-2 is marked as a pseudogene. This CDR3 is 14 amino acids long. This CDR3 reads CASRGTSGIYEQYF. The CDR3 DNA follows: TGTGCAAGTCGCGGGACTAGCGGGATCTACGAGCAGTACTTC.

This clone has a single count. This chain uses TRBV5-1 with TRBJ2-1; tentative D call: TRBD1 (5 bases). Between the trimmed V and J ends, which lost 4 bases and 7 bases, there was a span of 18 bases. The germline V gene encodes CDR1 SGHRS and CDR2 YFSETQ. CDR3 length: 15 residues. The CDR3 here is CASSPTGRDRNEQFF. The DNA of the CDR3 is TGCGCCAGCAGCCCAACGGGCAGGGATCGAAATGAGCAGTTCTTC.

The V gene is TRBV19, the J gene TRBJ1-4; D remains ambiguous. Germline V gene data show CDR1 as LNHDA and CDR2 as SQIVND (reference sequence). This CDR3 contains 16 residues. V was shortened by 4 bases and J by 0 bases, with 12 bases between the two germline ends. CDR3 in DNA: TGTGCCAGTAGTACCGGACGGGAAACAACTAATGAAAAACTGTTTTTT. Its translation: CASSTGRETTNEKLFF. The whole variable domain, remainder taken from reference TRBV19 and TRBJ1-4, is DGGITQSPKYLFRKEGQNVTLSCEQNLNHDAMYWYRQDPGQGLRLIYYSQIVNDFQKGDIAEGYSVSREKKESFPLTVTSAQKNPTAFYLCASSTGRETTNEKLFFGSGTQLSVL.